This T cell receptor (beta chain) stems from a study of T-cell reconstitution after alpha-beta-depleted transplantation in children. Findings and caveats of the study: Newly made T cells mostly supplied T-cell counts and diversity one year after transplant. Recipient T cells and thymic progenitors that survived were the source of the high TCRbeta diversity seen at day 60 in some patients. Alpha-beta T cells about two months after transplant reportedly derived from several hundred expanded graft clones.

Unique molecular identifiers were incorporated during preparation of the TCRbeta library. MiXCR was run by TCRdb on the PCR reads, yielding one entry per CDR3 protein. The sample contains approximately 980,000 distinct CDR3 sequences, roughly 29% of which appear only once. This CDR3 has 19 amino acids. The germline V gene has CDR1 SGHDN and CDR2 FVKESK. Losses at the gene ends were 4 bases for V and 4 bases for J; bases not matched to a gene: 16. In regard to this clonotype: Its antigen is unidentified.

The J gene is TRBJ2-6, the V gene TRBV14; 7 bases fit TRBD2. The sample here was PBMCs, mostly from graft donor cells, taken 360 days after TCRalphabeta/CD19-depleted stem cell transplant. This clonotype was obtained from a boy under two years old who had a stem cell transplant for SCID, so the T cells may come from the graft donor. CDR3 nucleotide sequence: TGTGCCAGCAGCCGATTGTGGCCTCGGGAGGATTTGGGGGCCAACGTCCTGACTTTC. Encoded protein: CASSRLWPREDLGANVLTF. Variable domain in full (rest from reference TRBV14 and TRBJ2-6): EAGVTQFPSHSVIEKGQTVTLRCDPISGHDNLYWYRRVMGKEIKFLLHFVKESKQDESGMPNNRFLAERTGGTYSTLKVQPAELEDSGVYFCASSRLWPREDLGANVLTFGAGSRLTVL.